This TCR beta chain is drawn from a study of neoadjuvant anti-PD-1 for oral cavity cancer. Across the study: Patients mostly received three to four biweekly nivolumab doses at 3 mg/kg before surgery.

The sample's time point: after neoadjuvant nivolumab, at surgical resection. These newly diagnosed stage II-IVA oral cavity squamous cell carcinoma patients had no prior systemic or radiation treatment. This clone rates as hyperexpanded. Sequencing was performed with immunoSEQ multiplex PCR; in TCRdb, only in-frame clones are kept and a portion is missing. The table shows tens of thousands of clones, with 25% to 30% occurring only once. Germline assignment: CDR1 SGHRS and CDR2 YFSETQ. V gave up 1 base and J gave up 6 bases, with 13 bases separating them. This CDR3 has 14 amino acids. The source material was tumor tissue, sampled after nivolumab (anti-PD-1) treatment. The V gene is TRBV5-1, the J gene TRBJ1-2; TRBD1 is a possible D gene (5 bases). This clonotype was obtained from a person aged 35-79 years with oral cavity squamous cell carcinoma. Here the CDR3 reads CASSLRSGVNGYTF. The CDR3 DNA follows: TGCGCCAGCAGCTTGCGTTCGGGGGTTAATGGCTACACCTTC.